These T cell receptor beta chains were read from a single sample in a study of T-cell memory formation after mild COVID-19. TCRdb reanalysed the 5' RACE reads using MiXCR and keeps one entry per CDR3 protein. This sample yields fewer than 400,000 distinct CDR3 sequences, of which over 10% are seen a single time; about a fifth belongs to the top ten. Material: PBMCs or a T cell subset sorted from them (not recorded which). The source is a young man who had mild COVID-19 (a few samples of this study predate the infection). Cell type and time point are not known. Each CDR3 is given with its conserved first and last residue. Each record gives: CDR3 length, clone size, V gene, D gene, J gene, CDR3 protein, CDR3 DNA. D genes are given only for firm matches. Rows give clone size only sometimes, using once, few, many, or a class for an expanded clone.

len: 16
abundance: -
v_gene: TRBV5-1
d_gene: TRBD1
j_gene: TRBJ2-6
CDR3aa: CASSLEGGPGANVLTF
CDR3nt: TGCGCCAGCAGCTTGGAAGGGGGCCCTGGGGCCAACGTCCTGACTTTC

len: 16
abundance: -
v_gene: TRBV9
d_gene: TRBD2
j_gene: TRBJ2-3
CDR3aa: CASSVVLAGLADTQYF
CDR3nt: TGTGCCAGCAGCGTAGTTCTAGCGGGCCTCGCAGATACGCAGTATTTT

len: 14
abundance: -
v_gene: TRBV3-1
d_gene: -
j_gene: TRBJ2-4
CDR3aa: CASSLRDNKNIQYF
CDR3nt: TGTGCCAGCAGCCTCCGGGACAACAAAAACATTCAGTACTTC

len: 15
abundance: few
v_gene: TRBV4-3
d_gene: TRBD1
j_gene: TRBJ2-5
CDR3aa: CASSQDRDRGETQYF
CDR3nt: TGCGCCAGCAGCCAAGACCGGGACAGGGGGGAGACCCAGTACTTC

len: 17
abundance: -
v_gene: TRBV4-3
d_gene: -
j_gene: TRBJ1-1
CDR3aa: CASSQDLVRQTNTEAFF
CDR3nt: TGCGCCAGCAGCCAAGATCTTGTGCGACAGACTAACACTGAAGCTTTCTTT

len: 11
abundance: -
v_gene: TRBV6-6
d_gene: -
j_gene: TRBJ1-2
CDR3aa: CASKARDGYTF
CDR3nt: TGTGCCAGCAAGGCACGGGATGGCTACACCTTC

len: 16
abundance: few
v_gene: TRBV7-6
d_gene: -
j_gene: TRBJ2-2
CDR3aa: CASSLGVGGNTGELFF
CDR3nt: TGTGCCAGCAGCTTAGGGGTTGGCGGGAACACCGGGGAGCTGTTTTTT

len: 11
abundance: many
v_gene: TRBV20-1
d_gene: -
j_gene: TRBJ2-1
CDR3aa: CSAKGYNEQFF
CDR3nt: TGCAGTGCTAAAGGGTACAATGAGCAGTTCTTC

len: 16
abundance: few
v_gene: TRBV18
d_gene: TRBD1
j_gene: TRBJ2-3
CDR3aa: CASSSTGTGGPDTQYF
CDR3nt: TGTGCCAGCTCATCGACCGGGACAGGGGGCCCAGATACGCAGTATTTT

len: 16
abundance: few
v_gene: TRBV19
d_gene: -
j_gene: TRBJ2-1
CDR3aa: CASSIWGPLSYNEQFF
CDR3nt: TGTGCCAGTAGTATTTGGGGACCCCTCTCCTACAATGAGCAGTTCTTC

len: 15
abundance: many
v_gene: TRBV19
d_gene: -
j_gene: TRBJ2-1
CDR3aa: CASSATSGDYNEQFF
CDR3nt: TGTGCCAGTAGTGCCACATCAGGGGACTACAATGAGCAGTTCTTC

len: 19
abundance: -
v_gene: TRBV3-1
d_gene: -
j_gene: TRBJ2-5
CDR3aa: CASSQGSWNRFSGQETQYF
CDR3nt: TGTGCCAGCAGCCAAGGGTCGTGGAACAGATTCTCCGGTCAAGAGACCCAGTACTTC

len: 14
abundance: many
v_gene: TRBV7-3
d_gene: TRBD1
j_gene: TRBJ1-1
CDR3aa: CASSPTGGNTEAFF
CDR3nt: TGTGCCAGCAGCCCGACAGGGGGGAACACTGAAGCTTTCTTT

len: 13
abundance: many
v_gene: TRBV7-3
d_gene: -
j_gene: TRBJ1-1
CDR3aa: CASSLSANTEAFF
CDR3nt: TGTGCCAGCAGCTTATCAGCGAACACTGAAGCTTTCTTT

len: 15
abundance: -
v_gene: TRBV19
d_gene: -
j_gene: TRBJ1-6
CDR3aa: CASSIGGGFNSPLHF
CDR3nt: TGTGCCAGTAGTATAGGTGGGGGCTTTAATTCACCCCTCCACTTT

len: 13
abundance: -
v_gene: TRBV5-6
d_gene: TRBD2
j_gene: TRBJ2-3
CDR3aa: CASKLAGGNTQYF
CDR3nt: TGTGCCAGCAAACTAGCGGGGGGTAATACGCAGTATTTT

len: 14
abundance: few
v_gene: TRBV4-1
d_gene: -
j_gene: TRBJ1-2
CDR3aa: CASSLKGDHYGYTF
CDR3nt: TGCGCCAGCAGCCTCAAGGGGGATCACTATGGCTACACCTTC

len: 20
abundance: few
v_gene: TRBV23-1
d_gene: TRBD2
j_gene: TRBJ2-1
CDR3aa: CASSQSSGLAGGLSYNEQFF
CDR3nt: TGCGCCAGCAGTCAATCTTCGGGACTAGCGGGGGGGTTATCCTACAATGAGCAGTTCTTC

len: 18
abundance: few
v_gene: TRBV27
d_gene: TRBD2
j_gene: TRBJ2-1
CDR3aa: CASSLPSGGAAVYNEQFF
CDR3nt: TGTGCCAGCAGTTTACCTAGCGGGGGGGCGGCTGTCTACAATGAGCAGTTCTTC

len: 15
abundance: -
v_gene: TRBV6-1
d_gene: -
j_gene: TRBJ2-7
CDR3aa: CASSFQALPSYEQYF
CDR3nt: TGTGCCAGCAGTTTTCAGGCTCTGCCCTCCTACGAGCAGTACTTC

len: 16
abundance: -
v_gene: TRBV27
d_gene: -
j_gene: TRBJ1-2
CDR3aa: CASSFVAGRTTYGYTF
CDR3nt: TGTGCCAGCAGTTTTGTAGCGGGGCGAACCACCTATGGCTACACCTTC

len: 16
abundance: -
v_gene: TRBV7-9
d_gene: -
j_gene: TRBJ1-5
CDR3aa: CASPEVRAFSNQPQHF
CDR3nt: TGTGCCAGTCCGGAGGTGCGGGCGTTTAGCAATCAGCCCCAGCATTTT

len: 14
abundance: -
v_gene: TRBV5-1
d_gene: TRBD1
j_gene: TRBJ2-1
CDR3aa: CASSLTGGSNLCLF
CDR3nt: TGCGCCAGCAGCCTGACAGGGGGCAGCAATTTATGCCTCTTC

len: 17
abundance: few
v_gene: TRBV20-1
d_gene: TRBD1
j_gene: TRBJ1-1
CDR3aa: CSAPPRYRGRVGTEAFF
CDR3nt: TGCAGTGCTCCTCCTCGTTACAGGGGGCGGGTTGGCACTGAAGCTTTCTTT

len: 13
abundance: -
v_gene: TRBV6-4
d_gene: -
j_gene: TRBJ2-1
CDR3aa: CASSASARNEQFF
CDR3nt: TGTGCCAGCAGTGCTAGTGCTCGCAATGAGCAGTTCTTC

len: 13
abundance: -
v_gene: TRBV25-1
d_gene: TRBD1
j_gene: TRBJ2-7
CDR3aa: CASTGTGGSEQYF
CDR3nt: TGTGCCAGCACCGGGACAGGGGGTTCCGAGCAGTACTTC

len: 15
abundance: -
v_gene: TRBV29-1
d_gene: TRBD2
j_gene: TRBJ2-3
CDR3aa: CSVGGTWGGADTQYF
CDR3nt: TGCAGCGTCGGCGGCACATGGGGGGGGGCAGATACGCAGTATTTT

len: 15
abundance: -
v_gene: TRBV20-1
d_gene: -
j_gene: TRBJ1-2
CDR3aa: CSATTGLAGLYGYTF
CDR3nt: TGCAGTGCTACTACGGGTCTAGCGGGCCTCTATGGCTACACCTTC

len: 14
abundance: few
v_gene: TRBV5-1
d_gene: -
j_gene: TRBJ1-2
CDR3aa: CASSLAPTNYGYTF
CDR3nt: TGCGCCAGCAGCTTGGCACCCACTAACTATGGCTACACCTTC

len: 13
abundance: -
v_gene: TRBV20-1
d_gene: TRBD2
j_gene: TRBJ2-7
CDR3aa: CSAVAGGRDEQYF
CDR3nt: TGCAGTGCAGTAGCGGGGGGGCGCGACGAGCAGTACTTC

len: 17
abundance: -
v_gene: TRBV9
d_gene: TRBD1
j_gene: TRBJ2-2
CDR3aa: CASSGDRGPSNTGELFF
CDR3nt: TGTGCCAGCAGTGGAGACAGGGGGCCTTCCAACACCGGGGAGCTGTTTTTT

len: 14
abundance: few
v_gene: TRBV12-3/TRBV12-4
d_gene: TRBD1
j_gene: TRBJ2-1
CDR3aa: CASGDRVPYNEQFF
CDR3nt: TGTGCCAGCGGGGACAGGGTCCCCTACAATGAGCAGTTCTTC

len: 13
abundance: many
v_gene: TRBV20-1
d_gene: -
j_gene: TRBJ1-1
CDR3aa: CSARDPGLAEAFF
CDR3nt: TGCAGTGCTAGAGATCCCGGGCTCGCTGAAGCTTTCTTT

len: 15
abundance: -
v_gene: TRBV6-1
d_gene: -
j_gene: TRBJ1-1
CDR3aa: CASSLLWGMNTEAFF
CDR3nt: TGTGCCAGCAGCCTGCTATGGGGCATGAACACTGAAGCTTTCTTT

len: 17
abundance: few
v_gene: TRBV5-1
d_gene: TRBD1
j_gene: TRBJ1-1
CDR3aa: CASSFAPGTGGNTEAFF
CDR3nt: TGCGCCAGCAGTTTCGCCCCTGGGACAGGAGGAAACACTGAAGCTTTCTTT

len: 17
abundance: -
v_gene: TRBV4-3
d_gene: TRBD1
j_gene: TRBJ2-2
CDR3aa: CASSHIGEGARTGELFF
CDR3nt: TGCGCCAGCAGCCATATAGGAGAGGGGGCTCGCACCGGGGAGCTGTTTTTT

len: 16
abundance: -
v_gene: TRBV4-1
d_gene: -
j_gene: TRBJ1-1
CDR3aa: CASSQVSSGLGTEAFF
CDR3nt: TGCGCCAGCAGCCAAGTTTCGTCGGGCCTGGGCACTGAAGCTTTCTTT

len: 13
abundance: few
v_gene: TRBV5-1
d_gene: -
j_gene: TRBJ2-3
CDR3aa: CASSYRVTYTQYF
CDR3nt: TGCGCCAGCAGCTACAGGGTCACATATACGCAGTATTTT